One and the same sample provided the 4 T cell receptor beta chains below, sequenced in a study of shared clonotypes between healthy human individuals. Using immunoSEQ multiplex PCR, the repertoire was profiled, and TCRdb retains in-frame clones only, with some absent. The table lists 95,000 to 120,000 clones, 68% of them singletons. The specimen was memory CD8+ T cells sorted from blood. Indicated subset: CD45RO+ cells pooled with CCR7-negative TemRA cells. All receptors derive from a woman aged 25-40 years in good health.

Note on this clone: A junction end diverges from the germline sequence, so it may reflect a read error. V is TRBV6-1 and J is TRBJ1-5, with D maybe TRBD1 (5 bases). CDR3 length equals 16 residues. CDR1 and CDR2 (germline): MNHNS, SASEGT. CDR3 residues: CATSVGVGYGNQPQHF. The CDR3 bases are TGTGCCACCAGTGTAGGGGTAGGTTATGGCAATCAGCCCCAGCATTTT.

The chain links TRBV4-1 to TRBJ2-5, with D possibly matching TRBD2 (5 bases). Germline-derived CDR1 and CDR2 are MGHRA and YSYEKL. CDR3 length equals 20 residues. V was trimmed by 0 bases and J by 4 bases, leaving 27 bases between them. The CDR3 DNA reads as TGCGCCAGCAGCCAAGACCCCTTCGCAGGCCTAAGGTGTGGAGGAGAGACCCAGTACTTC. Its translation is CASSQDPFAGLRCGGETQYF.

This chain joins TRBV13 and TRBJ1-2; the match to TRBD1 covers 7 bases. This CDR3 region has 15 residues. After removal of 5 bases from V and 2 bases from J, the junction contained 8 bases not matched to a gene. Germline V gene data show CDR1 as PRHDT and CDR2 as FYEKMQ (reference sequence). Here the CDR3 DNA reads TGTGCCAGCAGCACCAGAAGGACAGGCAACTATGGCTACACCTTC. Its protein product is CASSTRRTGNYGYTF.

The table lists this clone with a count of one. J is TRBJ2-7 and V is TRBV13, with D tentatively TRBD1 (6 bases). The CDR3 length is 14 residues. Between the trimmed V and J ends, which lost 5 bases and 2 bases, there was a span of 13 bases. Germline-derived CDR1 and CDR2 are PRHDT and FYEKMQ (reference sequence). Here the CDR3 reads CASSLRQETYEQYF. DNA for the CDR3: TGTGCCAGCAGCCTCCGACAGGAGACCTACGAGCAGTACTTC.